The source of this TCR beta chain is a study of neurological immune-mediated disorders. Study results and limitations: HTLV-1-associated myelopathy had the most TCR clonal expansion, whereas multiple sclerosis had the least (lower than in healthy controls).

The CDR3 has 14 residues. Per germline, CDR1 SQVTM and CDR2 ANQGSEA. The J segment lost 1 base and the V segment lost 4 bases, leaving 4 bases of the junction unmatched. This clonotype was picked up many times. What it binds is unknown. The time point is: technical triplicate 1. The study built sorted libraries from around 1 million CD4+ or CD8+ T cells. Synthesis of cDNA was accomplished via 5'RACE employing 10-nucleotide random UMIs. In TCRdb, the 5' RACE reads were re-called with MiXCR into one record per CDR3 protein. The data show 20,000 to 25,000 distinct CDR3 sequences, with under 15% seen just once and around 5.9% held by the top ten.

This receptor was obtained from a female donor with HTLV-1-associated myelopathy (HAM/TSP). V usage is TRBV29-1 and J usage is TRBJ2-7, with TRBD2 matching 10 bases. Sample: CD4+ T cells from blood. The CDR3 DNA sequence: TGCAGCGTTGTACCGGGACTAGCGTCCTACGAGCAGTACTTC. This sequence encodes CSVVPGLASYEQYF.